The text below deals with one T cell receptor beta chain. Its antigen has not been determined. The sample holds no much larger clone one base away, and base qualities are not on file. The immunoSEQ Assay, a bias-controlled multiplex PCR, was used to amplify TCRbeta CDR3 regions from genomic DNA. In the original analysis: The number of nucleated cells in each sample was estimated from the amplification of reference gene primers within the assay. Sequence reads were collapsed and filtered to measure the absolute abundance of every unique TCRbeta CDR3 rearrangement. For each sample, productive Simpson clonality was calculated as the square root of Simpson's diversity index across productive rearrangements. This immuneACCESS table, as held by TCRdb, lists in-frame sequences with V and J called but not all clones. Of the missing ones, under half trace to an unresolved V gene in checked studies; the others have no known cause. V and J calls and clone size are given by that table; D and trimming were obtained from the DNA. The sample profile shows about 220,000 clones; 85% to 90% of them were found once. The ten top clones hold roughly 14% of the sample.

This specimen comes from a study of blood T cell repertoires in COVID-19 (dated by TCRdb to the early 2020s). Describing the broader study: Samples from collaborators originated in the United States, Italy and Spain and spanned both the acute and convalescent phases of COVID-19. The samples were drawn from the first 160 participants of the ongoing ImmuneRACE study and from 1,200 or so subjects provided by 6 global collaborators. HLA class I and class II types, where available, came from metadata supplied by the sample provider rather than from assay-based typing. The repertoires were made available in a free public database intended to serve as a resource for research on the immune response to SARS-CoV-2. Subjects who had been exposed to COVID-19, were actively infected with it, or had recovered from it provided the deeply sampled blood TCRbeta repertoires that made up the dataset. The material from the prospective study consisted of cDNA or gDNA derived from T cells, B-cell-depleted T cells, or PBMCs. The sample metadata nearly always contained a de-identified subject ID, COVID-19 status, age in years and sex. Summary of the overall study and its limitations: The amount of clinical and demographic metadata varied by source and participant and was provided uncurated.

Participants in the prospective study were aged 18 to 89 years, lived in approximately 26 United States geographic areas, and enrolled through a virtual design. In the prospective study, cohorts were assigned on the basis of participant-reported clinical history obtained from a screening survey and a study questionnaire. In the prospective study, whole blood, serum and a nasopharyngeal or oropharyngeal swab were collected from each participant by mobile phlebotomists. Prospective study participants could optionally give additional blood draws and questionnaires over an approximately 2-month period. Before DNA extraction, prospective study blood samples were shipped either frozen or at room temperature. Germline trimming: 7 bases from V, 9 bases from J; junction bases outside gene matches: 7. The CDR3 sequence holds 14 residues, the cysteine and phenylalanine included. Of all the DNA, just the CDR3 is kept, 42 bases in frame from base 1. CDR1 LNHDA and CDR2 SQIVND were looked up in the germline V gene (reference sequence).

The sequence was obtained from a woman between 45 and 65 years old with acute COVID-19. The chain is assembled from TRBV19 and TRBJ1-6, with 9 bases aligning to TRBD1. The sample was PBMCs or T cells enriched from blood (not recorded which). CDR3 protein: CASTRDRDASPLHF. Here is the DNA: TGTGCCAGTACCAGGGACAGGGACGCTTCACCCCTCCACTTT. Where the CDR3 stops, the reference TRBV19 and TRBJ1-6 genes take over; the full variable domain is DGGITQSPKYLFRKEGQNVTLSCEQNLNHDAMYWYRQDPGQGLRLIYYSQIVNDFQKGDIAEGYSVSREKKESFPLTVTSAQKNPTAFYLCASTRDRDASPLHFGNGTRLTVT.